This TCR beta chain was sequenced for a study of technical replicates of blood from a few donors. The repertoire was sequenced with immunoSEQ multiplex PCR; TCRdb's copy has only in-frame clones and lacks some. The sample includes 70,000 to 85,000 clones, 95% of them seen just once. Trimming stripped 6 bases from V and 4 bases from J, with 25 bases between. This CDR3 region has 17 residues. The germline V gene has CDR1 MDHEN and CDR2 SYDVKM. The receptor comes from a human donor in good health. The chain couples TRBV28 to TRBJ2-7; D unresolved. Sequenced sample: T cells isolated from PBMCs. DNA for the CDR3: TGTGCCAGCAGCCCCCCGCCCGACACAAGAATAGTATACGAGCAGTACTTC. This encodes CASSPPPDTRIVYEQYF.